These 31 T cell receptor beta chains share one sample of origin, sequenced in a study of cytomegalovirus exposure and HLA in healthy donors (dated by TCRdb to 2016 to 2017). The receptor library was made with the immunoSEQ multiplex PCR assay. The multiplex PCR relied on a mix of 60 forward primers for TCR Vbeta segments and 13 reverse primers for TCR Jbeta segments. The immuneACCESS repertoire file appears here via TCRdb, limited to in-frame rearrangements. These files lack a portion of the clones; in checked studies, under half of the deficit traces to unresolved V genes, and the cause of the others is not known. A total of 120,000 to 150,000 clones appear in this sample, just under 75% of them only once. The ten largest clones represent approximately 1.6% of the sample. The sequencing sample was made of PBMCs. The receptor source for this set is a young woman in good health and CMV-seronegative.

This clone was recorded a few times. The chain has TRBV28 and TRBJ1-5; 7 bases fit TRBD1. CDR1 is MDHEN, CDR2 SYDVKM, per germline. Trimming at V came to 5 bases and at J to 3 bases, leaving 4 bases not matched to a gene. This CDR3 is 14 amino acids long. The CDR3 sequence: CASSPGTANQPQHF. The CDR3 DNA reads TGTGCCAGCAGTCCTGGGACAGCCAATCAGCCCCAGCATTTT. Variable domain in full (rest from reference TRBV28 and TRBJ1-5): DVKVTQSSRYLVKRTGEKVFLECVQDMDHENMFWYRQDPGLGLRLIYFSYDVKMKEKGDIPEGYSVSREKKERFSLILESASTNQTSMYLCASSPGTANQPQHFGDGTRLSIL.

The gene calls are TRBV9 and TRBJ1-2, with 8 bases aligning to TRBD1. The trim removed 3 bases at V and 5 bases at J, leaving 9 bases unmatched. CDR1 and CDR2 from the germline V gene are SGDLS and YYNGEE. The CDR3 runs 15 residues. CDR3 amino acids: CASSALDRVTYGYTF. The CDR3 DNA reads TGTGCCAGCAGCGCCCTGGACAGGGTCACGTATGGCTACACCTTC. Full variable domain (outside the CDR3, taken from reference TRBV9 and TRBJ1-2): DSGVTQTPKHLITATGQRVTLRCSPRSGDLSVYWYQQSLDQGLQFLIQYYNGEERAKGNILERFSAQQFPDLHSELNLSSLELGDSALYFCASSALDRVTYGYTFGSGTRLTVV.

This chain uses TRBV9 with TRBJ1-1; 10 nucleotides agree with TRBD1. The ends lost 5 bases at V and 3 bases at J; junction bases unmatched: 10. The length of the CDR3 is 16 residues. Germline V gene sequence: CDR1 SGDLS, CDR2 YYNGEE. CDR3 sequence: CASSPTGGVGDTEAFF. The CDR3 DNA sequence: TGTGCCAGCAGTCCGACAGGGGGCGTTGGGGACACTGAAGCTTTCTTT.

This clone was counted a few times. The chain is built from TRBV7-2 and TRBJ1-5; D unresolved. Germline loops: CDR1 SGHTA, CDR2 FQGNSA. The CDR3 is 12 amino acids. Trimming took off 7 bases at V and 3 bases at J, with 7 bases between the two ends. CDR3 protein: CASTDNNQPQHF. CDR3 nucleotides: TGTGCCAGCACTGACAACAATCAGCCCCAGCATTTT.

This chain uses TRBV9 with TRBJ2-1; 13 nucleotides line up with TRBD2. CDR3 length: 16 amino acids. Germline loops: CDR1 SGDLS, CDR2 YYNGEE. Trimming cost V 1 base and J 7 bases; bases outside gene matches: 5. The DNA for the CDR3 is TGTGCCAGCAGCGTAAGTGGACTAGCGGGAGTGAATGAGCAGTTCTTC. Encoded protein: CASSVSGLAGVNEQFF.

V is TRBV15 and J is TRBJ2-7, with TRBD2 matching over 8 bases. CDR1 and CDR2 from the germline V gene are LNHNV and YYDKDF (reference sequence). The CDR3 has 16 amino acids. The ends lost 0 bases at V and 3 bases at J; junction bases unmatched: 7. CDR3 DNA sequence: TGTGCCACCAGCAGAGAGCGAGCGGGGGCGATCTACGAGCAGTACTTC. Protein sequence: CATSRERAGAIYEQYF.

The rearrangement uses TRBV5-1 and TRBJ2-1; 10 nucleotides align to TRBD2. There are 15 residues in the CDR3. Trimming took 4 bases from V and 4 from J; bases not matched to a gene: 5. Germline-derived CDR1 and CDR2 are SGHRS and YFSETQ. CDR3 protein: CASSLTSGEYNEQFF. For the CDR3, the DNA is TGCGCCAGCAGCCTTACTAGCGGGGAATACAATGAGCAGTTCTTC.

This chain connects TRBV18 to TRBJ2-3, with D possibly matching TRBD2 (6 bases). The CDR3 is 16 residues long. V was pared by 0 bases and J by 2 bases, with 12 bases between. Germline CDR1 is KGHSH and CDR2 is LQKENI. CDR3 protein: CASSPPEGVPTDTQYF. The CDR3 nucleotides read TGTGCCAGCTCACCACCGGAGGGAGTCCCCACAGATACGCAGTATTTT. The full variable domain, completed using reference TRBV18 and TRBJ2-3, is NAGVMQNPRHLVRRRGQEARLRCSPMKGHSHVYWYRQLPEEGLKFMVYLQKENIIDESGMPKERFSAEFPKEGPSILRIQQVVRGDSAAYFCASSPPEGVPTDTQYFGPGTRLTVL.

Only a few counts were recorded for this clone. The V gene is TRBV4-1, the J gene TRBJ2-1, with 10 bases lining up with TRBD2. Trimming at V came to 2 bases and at J to 6 bases, leaving 4 bases not matched to a gene. This CDR3 region has 15 residues. The germline gives CDR1 MGHRA, CDR2 YSYEKL. The CDR3: CASSQQLAGLNEQFF. The CDR3, as DNA: TGCGCCAGCAGCCAACAACTAGCGGGGCTCAATGAGCAGTTCTTC.

This CDR3 reads CASSFWTRAGNEQFF. The CDR3 DNA reads as TGTGCCAGCAGCTTTTGGACTAGAGCGGGCAATGAGCAGTTCTTC. This rearrangement joins TRBV7-2 to TRBJ2-1; 7 nucleotides line up with TRBD2. Germline loops: CDR1 SGHTA, CDR2 FQGNSA. There are 15 residues in the CDR3. J was trimmed by 6 bases and V by 3 bases; bases with no gene match: 8.

The rearrangement joins TRBV5-1 to TRBJ2-3, with D unclear. Germline CDR1 SGHRS, CDR2 YFSETQ. The CDR3 covers 16 residues. V was shortened by 0 bases and J by 0 bases, with 11 bases between the two germline ends. CDR3 nucleotide sequence: TGCGCCAGCAGCTTGGCCGTCGCAGTTAGCACAGATACGCAGTATTTT. This encodes CASSLAVAVSTDTQYF.

This clone has just one count. The chain uses TRBV5-1 and TRBJ2-7; possible D gene TRBD1, 5 bases. V lost 5 bases and J lost 2, with 14 bases in between. Per germline, CDR1 SGHRS and CDR2 YFSETQ. This CDR3 comprises 14 residues. This CDR3 reads CASSLVQGTYEQYF. CDR3 bases: TGCGCCAGCAGTTTAGTTCAGGGAACCTACGAGCAGTACTTC.

The chain couples TRBV10-3 to TRBJ2-1; D may be TRBD1 (6 bases). Germline V CDR1 and CDR2: ENHRY, SYGVKD. The CDR3 runs 10 residues. V dropped 10 bases and J dropped 7 bases, with 8 bases sitting between them. The CDR3 coding sequence is TGTGCCAGTAGGGGGAATGAGCAGTTCTTC. Amino acids: CASRGNEQFF.

The chain links TRBV9 to TRBJ2-1; 10 bases are a match to TRBD1. This CDR3 spans 15 amino acids. Trimming removed 0 bases from V and 5 bases from J; junction bases left unmatched: 2. CDR1 SGDLS and CDR2 YYNGEE come from the germline V gene. As DNA, the CDR3 is TGTGCCAGCAGCGTAGGGGACAGGGGTCACAATGAGCAGTTCTTC. Translating gives CASSVGDRGHNEQFF.

The chain uses TRBV4-1 and TRBJ2-7; 9 nucleotides match TRBD1. The CDR3 spans 16 residues. V lost 0 bases to trimming and J lost 3 bases; unmatched junction nucleotides: 6. Per the germline V gene, CDR1 is MGHRA and CDR2 is YSYEKL. Here the CDR3 reads CASSQDGTGKGYEQYF. The CDR3 nucleotides read TGCGCCAGCAGCCAAGACGGGACAGGGAAAGGCTACGAGCAGTACTTC.

The CDR3 sequence is CASSSDQAYGYTF. The CDR3 DNA reads TGTGCCAGCAGTTCGGATCAGGCCTATGGCTACACCTTC. The chain has TRBV2 and TRBJ1-2; unclear D gene. The ends were cut back, 5 bases at V and 4 bases at J, with 11 bases in the middle. Germline values: CDR1 SNHLY, CDR2 FYNNEI. This CDR3 has 13 amino acids. Using reference TRBV2 and TRBJ1-2 for the parts outside the CDR3, the full variable domain is EPEVTQTPSHQVTQMGQEVILRCVPISNHLYFYWYRQILGQKVEFLVSFYNNEISEKSEIFDDQFSVERPDGSNFTLKIRSTKLEDSAMYFCASSSDQAYGYTFGSGTRLTVV.

The V gene is TRBV9, the J gene TRBJ2-7, with a tentative D call TRBD2 (5 bases). Germline V gene lookup returns CDR1 SGDLS and CDR2 YYNGEE. V was pared by 0 bases and J by 7 bases, with 14 bases between. This CDR3 is 14 amino acids long. CDR3 DNA: TGTGCCAGCAGCGTAGATGACGGGATGGGTGAGCAGTACGTC. Translating it yields CASSVDDGMGEQYV.

This clone was picked up one time. The rearrangement uses TRBV5-1 and TRBJ1-1, with a weak D call TRBD1 (5 bases). This CDR3 is 16 amino acids long. Germline lookup yields CDR1 SGHRS and CDR2 YFSETQ. V dropped 1 base and J dropped 0 bases, with 13 bases sitting between them. The CDR3 DNA sequence: TGCGCCAGCAGCTTGTTGCAGGGAATAATGAACACTGAAGCTTTCTTT. This codes for CASSLLQGIMNTEAFF.

The chain links TRBV7-7 to TRBJ2-3; 8 bases align to TRBD1. The germline V gene has CDR1 SSHAT and CDR2 FNYEAQ (reference sequence). J lost 5 bases, V lost 2 bases, and 0 bases had no gene match. The CDR3 is 13 amino acids. The CDR3 DNA reads TGTGCCAGCAGCTTAACAGGGGGAGATACGCAGTATTTT. Protein sequence: CASSLTGGDTQYF.

This clone showed up just a few times. This chain uses TRBV7-9 with TRBJ1-2; TRBD1 is a possible D gene (5 bases). V was pared by 4 bases and J by 7 bases, with 25 bases between. Germline V lookup: CDR1 SEHNR, CDR2 FQNEAQ (reference sequence). The CDR3 loop spans 17 amino acids. The CDR3 nucleotides are TGTGCCAGCAGCTCCCCCCGGGGGACTGCGGGCACTTCTGGCTACACCTTC. Translation: CASSSPRGTAGTSGYTF.

This CDR3 is CASSLESVGAAFF. Written as DNA, the CDR3 is TGTGCCAGCAGCTTAGAAAGCGTTGGGGCGGCTTTCTTT. The V gene is TRBV5-5, the J gene TRBJ1-1; D might be TRBD1 (5 bases). The CDR3 sequence is 13 residues long. The V and J ends lost 2 bases and 11 bases respectively, with 16 bases between them. Germline CDR1 and CDR2: SGHKS and YYEKEE (reference sequence). The full variable domain, rest sourced from reference TRBV5-5 and TRBJ1-1, is DAGVTQSPTHLIKTRGQQVTLRCSPISGHKSVSWYQQVLGQGPQFIFQYYEKEERGRGNFPDRFSARQFPNYSSELNVNALLLGDSALYLCASSLESVGAAFFGQGTRLTVV.

This clone has only one observation. For the CDR3, the DNA is TGTGCCAGCAGCCCGGGACAGCTCAGACTAGCCAAAAACATTCAGTACTTC. Its protein product is CASSPGQLRLAKNIQYF. This chain links TRBV11-2 with TRBJ2-4, with 7 bases fitting TRBD1. After removal of 5 bases from V and 0 bases from J, the junction contained 10 bases not matched to a gene. There are 17 residues in the CDR3. The germline V gene encodes CDR1 SGHAT and CDR2 FQNNGV. Using reference TRBV11-2 and TRBJ2-4 for the parts outside the CDR3, the full variable domain is EAGVAQSPRYKIIEKRQSVAFWCNPISGHATLYWYQQILGQGPKLLIQFQNNGVVDDSQLPKDRFSAERLKGVDSTLKIQPAKLEDSAVYLCASSPGQLRLAKNIQYFGAGTRLSVL.

This clone appeared a single time. This chain connects TRBV28 to TRBJ1-5, with TRBD1 matching 9 bases. The CDR3 loop spans 15 amino acids. With 5 bases clipped from V and 7 bases from J, the junction kept 9 bases outside the gene matches. CDR1 is MDHEN, CDR2 SYDVKM, per germline. The CDR3 region has the DNA TGTGCCAGCAGTATCCGGCGGACAGGGGTACAGCCCCAGCATTTT. It codes for CASSIRRTGVQPQHF.

The chain is built from TRBV28 and TRBJ2-5; 8 positions agree with TRBD2. The CDR3 runs 15 residues. V shed 4 bases and J 5 bases; nucleotides not matched to a gene: 9. Germline CDR1 reads MDHEN; CDR2 reads SYDVKM. The CDR3 coding sequence is TGTGCCAGCAGTTCGGGAGGGGGGCCAAGGGAGACCCAGTACTTC. It specifies CASSSGGGPRETQYF.

J is TRBJ1-1 and V is TRBV19, with 8 positions matching TRBD1. The CDR3 is 15 amino acids. Trimming removed 6 bases from V and 5 bases from J; junction bases left unmatched: 11. CDR1 and CDR2 (germline): LNHDA, SQIVND (reference sequence). CDR3: CASRRDRSMRTEAFF. The CDR3 coding sequence is TGTGCCAGTAGGAGGGACAGGTCGATGAGAACTGAAGCTTTCTTT.

The rearrangement links TRBV5-5 to TRBJ2-5; 12 bases line up with TRBD2. V was pared by 0 bases and J by 1 base, with 4 bases of the junction left unmatched. Germline values: CDR1 SGHKS, CDR2 YYEKEE (reference sequence). There are 17 residues in the CDR3. The CDR3 bases are TGTGCCAGCAGCTTGGGGCTAGCGGGAGGGTTCCAAGAGACCCAGTACTTC. Amino acids: CASSLGLAGGFQETQYF.

This clone was picked up a small number of times. The chain links TRBV29-1 to TRBJ2-5; no firm D call. CDR3 length equals 13 residues. The V end lost 2 bases, the J end lost 5 bases, and 12 bases lay between the germline ends. Germline V gene data show CDR1 as SQVTM and CDR2 as ANQGSEA. In DNA form, the CDR3 reads TGCAGCGTTGAAAGAAATTCTCGGGAGACCCAGTACTTC. Amino acid sequence: CSVERNSRETQYF.

This chain joins TRBV28 and TRBJ1-5, with D perhaps TRBD1 (5 bases). Trimming removed 6 bases from V and 1 base from J, with 16 bases in between. Germline V CDR1 and CDR2: MDHEN, SYDVKM. This CDR3 contains 16 residues. Here the CDR3 DNA reads TGTGCCAGCAGGATGGGGGGTTCTTGGAGCAATCAGCCCCAGCATTTT. This translates into CASRMGGSWSNQPQHF.

The chain links TRBV6-5 to TRBJ1-5; tentatively, D is TRBD1 (5 bases). V was pared by 2 bases and J by 7 bases, with 9 bases between. CDR3 length: 13 amino acids. CDR1 and CDR2 (germline): MNHEY, SVGAGI. The CDR3 DNA reads TGTGCCAGCAGTTACGGGGCTAGGCAGCCCCAGCATTTT. Translated, it gives CASSYGARQPQHF.

In this sample, this clone turned up a few times. This chain uses TRBV11-2 with TRBJ2-7; 9 bases fit TRBD1. V shed 8 bases and J 3 bases; nucleotides not matched to a gene: 5. The germline CDR1 and CDR2 sequences are SGHAT and FQNNGV. This CDR3 comprises 13 residues. The DNA for the CDR3 is TGTGCCAGCCAAGGGGACAGGGACTACGAGCAGTACGTC. It codes for CASQGDRDYEQYV.

J is TRBJ2-6 and V is TRBV19; D might be TRBD1 (5 bases). This CDR3 contains 16 residues. Germline loops: CDR1 LNHDA, CDR2 SQIVND (reference sequence). The germline V and J ends were trimmed by 7 bases and 0 bases, with 13 bases remaining between them. The CDR3 DNA follows: TGTGCCAGTAAGATACAGGCCGACTCTGGGGCCAACGTCCTGACTTTC. It specifies CASKIQADSGANVLTF. Using reference TRBV19 and TRBJ2-6 for the parts outside the CDR3, the full variable domain is DGGITQSPKYLFRKEGQNVTLSCEQNLNHDAMYWYRQDPGQGLRLIYYSQIVNDFQKGDIAEGYSVSREKKESFPLTVTSAQKNPTAFYLCASKIQADSGANVLTFGAGSRLTVL.